Presented here are 11 T cell receptor beta chains from one specimen sequenced in a study of T cell responses to AZD1222 COVID-19 vaccine. The method was immunoSEQ multiplex PCR; TCRdb's version includes in-frame clones alone and lacks a portion of them. The sample consists of approximately 160,000 clones, 90% of them appearing once. The input for sequencing was peripheral blood, taken on day 0 of AZD1222 vaccination. Receptor source: an adult in good health.

The chain combines TRBV27 with TRBJ2-7, with TRBD1 matching 10 bases. This CDR3 spans 15 amino acids. V shed 0 bases and J 6 bases; nucleotides not matched to a gene: 5. CDR1 is MNHEY and CDR2 is SMNVEV in the germline V gene (reference sequence). CDR3 region: CASSLSFGQGGEQYF. CDR3 DNA sequence: TGTGCCAGCAGTTTATCGTTCGGACAGGGGGGCGAGCAGTACTTC.

The chain couples TRBV19 to TRBJ1-2; TRBD1 might be the D (5 bases). CDR1 LNHDA and CDR2 SQIVND come from the germline V gene (reference sequence). This CDR3 has 13 amino acids. Trimming removed 8 bases at V and 2 bases at J, with 12 bases between. The CDR3 DNA sequence: TGTGCCAGTGGGGGACGGGAGAACTATGGCTACACCTTC. This codes for CASGGRENYGYTF.

V usage is TRBV6-5 and J usage is TRBJ2-1; no clear D. The germline CDR1 and CDR2 sequences are MNHEY and SVGAGI. This CDR3 is built from 13 residues. V dropped 6 bases and J dropped 13 bases, with 19 bases sitting between them. CDR3 bases: TGTGCCAGCAGAGACTGGATAAGTCTTATCCAGTTCTTC. Its protein product is CASRDWISLIQFF.

The chain uses TRBV19 and TRBJ1-1, with TRBD1 as a possible D gene (5 bases). Germline-derived CDR1 and CDR2 are LNHDA and SQIVND (reference sequence). Deletions cut 7 bases from V and 1 base from J, with 16 bases between. The CDR3 has 15 residues. The CDR3 here is CASTSKGSTNTEAFF. CDR3 in DNA: TGTGCCAGTACTAGCAAGGGGAGCACGAACACTGAAGCTTTCTTT.

This chain joins TRBV7-3 and TRBJ2-3, with TRBD2 identical over 13 bases. J was trimmed by 8 bases and V by 2 bases; bases with no gene match: 4. CDR1 is SGHTA and CDR2 is FQGTGA in the germline V gene. The CDR3 sequence is 15 residues long. This CDR3 reads CASSLGLAGERTQYF. CDR3 in DNA: TGTGCCAGCAGCTTAGGACTAGCGGGGGAGCGTACGCAGTATTTT.

This chain joins TRBV9 and TRBJ1-2; a possible D gene is TRBD1 (6 bases). The CDR3 sequence is 14 residues long. Germline V lookup: CDR1 SGDLS, CDR2 YYNGEE. The V end was cut by 4 bases, the J end by 8 bases, with 18 bases between. The CDR3 loop is CASSRTRGEDGYTF. The CDR3 coding sequence is TGTGCCAGCAGCCGTACCAGGGGTGAGGACGGCTACACCTTC. The full variable domain, its missing parts supplied by reference TRBV9 and TRBJ1-2, is DSGVTQTPKHLITATGQRVTLRCSPRSGDLSVYWYQQSLDQGLQFLIQYYNGEERAKGNILERFSAQQFPDLHSELNLSSLELGDSALYFCASSRTRGEDGYTFGSGTRLTVV.

The chain couples TRBV15 to TRBJ2-1; D gene ambiguous. Germline V gene data show CDR1 as LNHNV and CDR2 as YYDKDF (reference sequence). CDR3 length: 15 residues. Trimming removed 3 bases at V and 0 bases at J, with 9 bases between. CDR3 coding DNA: TGTGCCACCAGCAGTAGCCGTAGCTCCTACAATGAGCAGTTCTTC. Its protein is CATSSSRSSYNEQFF.

The chain has TRBV4-3 and TRBJ2-5; TRBD1 aligns across 9 bases. Germline V CDR1 and CDR2: LGHNA, YSLEER. The CDR3 covers 17 residues. The V segment lost 0 bases and the J segment 3 bases; nucleotides outside the gene matches: 8. The CDR3 bases are TGCGCCAGCAGCCAAGAACCAGTTGGGACAGGGAAAGAGACCCAGTACTTC. Its translation: CASSQEPVGTGKETQYF.

The gene calls are TRBV5-6 and TRBJ1-2; D gene unclear. This CDR3 contains 14 residues. Germline V lookup: CDR1 SGHDT, CDR2 YYEEEE. V gave up 4 bases and J gave up 3 bases, with 13 bases separating them. The DNA of the CDR3 is TGTGCCAGCAGCCCACCGGATGTGGACTATGGCTACACCTTC. Residues: CASSPPDVDYGYTF.

The chain uses TRBV5-8 and TRBJ1-3; D is undetermined. Trimming shortened V by 3 bases and J by 9 bases, and 19 bases separated the two germline ends. The CDR3 covers 15 residues. In germline, CDR1 is SGHTS, CDR2 YDEGEE. In DNA form, the CDR3 reads TGTGCCAGCAGCTCCTCCGGTACGGTGGTGAGCACCATATATTTT. Protein product: CASSSSGTVVSTIYF.

In regard to this clone: One junction end disagrees with the germline gene, perhaps due to a read error. The V and J genes are TRBV7-7 and TRBJ1-1; TRBD1 aligns across 8 bases. The CDR3 consists of 13 residues. CDR1 is SSHAT, CDR2 FNYEAQ, per germline (reference sequence). CDR3 sequence reads: CASSQDRETEAFF. CDR3 DNA sequence: TGTGCTAGCAGCCAGGACAGGGAGACTGAAGCTTTCTTT.